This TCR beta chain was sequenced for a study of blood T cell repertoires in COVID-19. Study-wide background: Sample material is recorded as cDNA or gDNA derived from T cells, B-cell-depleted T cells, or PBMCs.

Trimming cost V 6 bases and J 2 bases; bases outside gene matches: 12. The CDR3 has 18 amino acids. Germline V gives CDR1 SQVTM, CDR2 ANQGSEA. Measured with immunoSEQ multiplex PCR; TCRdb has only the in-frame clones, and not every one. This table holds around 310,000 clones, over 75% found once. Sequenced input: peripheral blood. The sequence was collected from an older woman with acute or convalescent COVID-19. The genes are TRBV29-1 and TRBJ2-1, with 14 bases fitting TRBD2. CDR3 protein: CSVLGLAGGRAAYNEQFF. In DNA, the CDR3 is TGCAGCGTGCTTGGACTAGCGGGGGGTCGTGCTGCCTACAATGAGCAGTTCTTC.